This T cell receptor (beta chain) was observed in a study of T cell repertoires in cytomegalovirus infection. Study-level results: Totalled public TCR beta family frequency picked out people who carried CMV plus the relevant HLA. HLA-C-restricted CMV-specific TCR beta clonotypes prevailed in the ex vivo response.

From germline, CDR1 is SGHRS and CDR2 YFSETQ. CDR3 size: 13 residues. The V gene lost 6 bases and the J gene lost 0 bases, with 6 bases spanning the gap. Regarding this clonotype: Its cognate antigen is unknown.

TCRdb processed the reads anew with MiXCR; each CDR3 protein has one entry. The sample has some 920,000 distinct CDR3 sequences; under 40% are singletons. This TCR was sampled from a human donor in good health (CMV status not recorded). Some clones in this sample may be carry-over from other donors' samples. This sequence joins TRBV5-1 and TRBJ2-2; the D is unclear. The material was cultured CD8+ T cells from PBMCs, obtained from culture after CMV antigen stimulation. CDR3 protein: CASTRTNTGELFF. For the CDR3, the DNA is TGCGCCAGCACCAGGACGAACACCGGGGAGCTGTTTTTT.